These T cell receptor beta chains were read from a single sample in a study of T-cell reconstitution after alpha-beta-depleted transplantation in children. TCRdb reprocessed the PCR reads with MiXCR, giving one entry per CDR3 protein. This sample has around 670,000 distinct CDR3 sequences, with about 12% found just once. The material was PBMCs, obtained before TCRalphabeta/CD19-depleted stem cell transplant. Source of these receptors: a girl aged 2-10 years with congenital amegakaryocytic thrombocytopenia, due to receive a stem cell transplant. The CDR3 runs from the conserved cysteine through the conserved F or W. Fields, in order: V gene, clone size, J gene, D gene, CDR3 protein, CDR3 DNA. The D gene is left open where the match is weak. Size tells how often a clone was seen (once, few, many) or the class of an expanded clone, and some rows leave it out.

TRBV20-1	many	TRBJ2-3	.	CSFLTSADTQYF	TGCAGCTTCCTAACCTCGGCAGATACGCAGTATTTT
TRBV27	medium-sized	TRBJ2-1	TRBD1	CASSPGTANNEQFF	TGTGCCAGCAGTCCCGGGACAGCAAACAATGAGCAGTTCTTC
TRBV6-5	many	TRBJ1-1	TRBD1	CASSYDRGRGAFF	TGTGCCAGCAGTTATGACAGGGGGCGCGGGGCTTTCTTT
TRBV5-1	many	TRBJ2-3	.	CASSFAPSTDTQYF	TGCGCCAGCAGCTTTGCGCCTAGCACAGATACGCAGTATTTT
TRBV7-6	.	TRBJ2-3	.	CASSLRGAPDTQYF	TGTGCCAGCAGCTTACGAGGGGCCCCAGATACGCAGTATTTT
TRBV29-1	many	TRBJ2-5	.	CSVKDWRETQYF	TGCAGCGTAAAGGATTGGCGGGAGACCCAGTACTTC
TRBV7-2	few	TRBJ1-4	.	CASSRQTGPREKLFF	TGTGCCAGCAGCCGCCAGACCGGCCCCCGGGAAAAACTGTTTTTT
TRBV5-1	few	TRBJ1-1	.	CASSSGRLDTEAFF	TGCGCCAGCAGCTCGGGACGGTTGGACACTGAAGCTTTCTTT
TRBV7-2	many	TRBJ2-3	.	CASSLGGTLYTDTQYF	TGTGCCAGCAGCTTAGGCGGGACACTATATACAGATACGCAGTATTTT
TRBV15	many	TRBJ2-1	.	CATSRRLAPNEQFF	TGTGCCACCAGCCGACGTTTAGCTCCCAATGAGCAGTTCTTC
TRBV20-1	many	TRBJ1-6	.	CSARPPTTQNSPLHF	TGCAGTGCTAGACCCCCCACTACCCAAAATTCACCCCTCCACTTT
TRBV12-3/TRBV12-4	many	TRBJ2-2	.	CASSRGPNTGELFF	TGTGCCAGCAGTAGGGGACCGAACACCGGGGAGCTGTTTTTT
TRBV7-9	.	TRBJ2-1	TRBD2	CASSRPGTSGREEQFF	TGTGCCAGCAGTAGGCCGGGGACTAGCGGAAGAGAGGAGCAGTTCTTC
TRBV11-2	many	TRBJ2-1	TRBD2	CASSGTSGSQSSYNEQFF	TGTGCCAGCAGCGGGACTAGCGGGAGTCAGAGCTCCTACAATGAGCAGTTCTTC
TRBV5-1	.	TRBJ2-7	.	CASRSTGTGVGEQSF	TGCGCCAGCAGATCAACCGGGACGGGGGTAGGAGAGCAGTCCTTC
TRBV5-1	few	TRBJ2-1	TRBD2	CASHLAGNYNEQFF	TGCGCCAGCCACCTAGCGGGAAATTACAATGAGCAGTTCTTC
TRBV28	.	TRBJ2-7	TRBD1	CASSRSGTGLYF	TGTGCCAGCAGTCGCTCCGGGACAGGGCTGTACTTC
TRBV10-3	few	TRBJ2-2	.	CAISEQGTGELFF	TGTGCCATCAGTGAACAGGGCACCGGGGAGCTGTTTTTT
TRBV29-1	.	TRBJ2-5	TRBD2	CSVEDRERGYQETLYF	TGCAGCGTTGAAGATCGGGAGCGGGGTTACCAAGAGACCCTGTACTTC
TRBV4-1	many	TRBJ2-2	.	CASSQVSWGAHTGELFF	TGCGCCAGCAGCCAAGTTTCGTGGGGCGCGCATACCGGGGAGCTGTTTTTT
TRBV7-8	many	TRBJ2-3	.	CASSWVFGTSFDPGTDTQYF	TGTGCCAGCAGCTGGGTCTTTGGGACTTCGTTTGACCCTGGCACAGATACGCAGTATTTT
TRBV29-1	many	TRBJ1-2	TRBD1	CSVNTGGDYGYTF	TGCAGCGTTAATACAGGGGGAGACTATGGCTACACCTTC
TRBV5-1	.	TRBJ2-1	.	CASRHQGDSDDEQFF	TGCGCCAGCAGGCACCAGGGGGACTCTGACGATGAGCAGTTCTTC
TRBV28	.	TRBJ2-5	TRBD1	CATTGGWQETQYF	TGTGCCACAACAGGGGGCTGGCAAGAGACCCAGTACTTC
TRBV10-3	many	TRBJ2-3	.	CAISGRLDGDTDTQYF	TGTGCCATCAGTGGGAGACTAGATGGAGACACAGATACGCAGTATTTT
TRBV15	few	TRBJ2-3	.	CATSLRQASDTQYF	TGTGCCACCAGCCTAAGGCAGGCCTCGGATACGCAGTATTTT
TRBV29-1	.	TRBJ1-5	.	CSVKGGLGNQPQHF	TGCAGCGTCAAAGGGGGTTTAGGGAATCAGCCCCAGCATTTT
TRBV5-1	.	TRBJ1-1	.	CASSLDPLETEAFF	TGCGCCAGCAGCTTGGACCCCCTGGAAACTGAAGCTTTCTTT
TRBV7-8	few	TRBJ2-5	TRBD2	CASSLFLAGARETQYF	TGTGCCAGCAGCTTATTCCTAGCGGGAGCGCGGGAGACCCAGTACTTC
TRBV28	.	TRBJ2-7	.	CASSSIPVFYEQYF	TGTGCCAGCAGTTCTATCCCGGTCTTCTACGAGCAGTACTTC
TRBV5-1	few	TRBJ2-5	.	CASHSVGQETQYF	TGCGCCAGCCATAGCGTAGGACAAGAGACCCAGTACTTC
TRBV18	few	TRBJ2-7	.	CASSPPLPGDEQYF	TGTGCCAGCTCACCACCGCTCCCGGGTGACGAGCAGTACTTC
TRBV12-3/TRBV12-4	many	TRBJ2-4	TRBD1	CASSLTGVEIQNIQYF	TGTGCCAGCAGTTTAACAGGGGTGGAAATCCAAAACATTCAGTACTTC
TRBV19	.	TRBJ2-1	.	CACETHYNEQFF	TGTGCCTGCGAGACCCACTACAATGAGCAGTTCTTC
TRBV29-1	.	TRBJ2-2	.	CSVEGGDGTGELFF	TGCAGCGTTGAAGGGGGCGACGGCACCGGGGAGCTGTTTTTT
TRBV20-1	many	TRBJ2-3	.	CSARFTDTQYF	TGCAGTGCGAGGTTTACAGATACGCAGTATTTT
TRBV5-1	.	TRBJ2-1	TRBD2	CASSGGVYNEQFF	TGCGCCAGCAGCGGGGGGGTCTACAATGAGCAGTTCTTC
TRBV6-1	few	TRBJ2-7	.	CASSEGTGPYSYEQYF	TGTGCCAGCAGTGAAGGTACGGGGCCCTACTCCTACGAGCAGTACTTC
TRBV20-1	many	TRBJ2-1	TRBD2	CSAVLNGRDNEQFF	TGCAGTGCTGTACTTAACGGGAGGGACAATGAGCAGTTCTTC